A single sample gave rise to the 29 T cell receptor beta chains below, sequenced in a study of OX40 agonist ivuxolimab in advanced cancers. The data were produced by immunoSEQ multiplex PCR, yet TCRdb's version contains in-frame clones alone and is incomplete. This table has roughly 27,000 clones, over 75% appearing once. The starting material was CD4+ or CD8+ T cells sorted from blood, obtained in a trial of the OX40 agonist ivuxolimab. The receptors here all came from an adult with an advanced solid tumor such as melanoma, head and neck, liver or kidney cancer.

The rearrangement links TRBV2 to TRBJ1-5; possible D gene TRBD1, 5 bases. The CDR3 has 14 residues. Trimming removed 7 bases from V and 6 bases from J, with 16 bases in between. Germline lookup yields CDR1 SNHLY and CDR2 FYNNEI. This chain's CDR3 is CASKVDTAGQPQHF. The CDR3 DNA reads as TGTGCCAGCAAGGTGGACACGGCGGGTCAGCCCCAGCATTTT.

There are a few counts of this clone. This chain joins TRBV6-5 and TRBJ2-1; TRBD1 matches 7 bases. The CDR3 sequence is 15 residues long. The V gene end was trimmed by 6 bases and the J gene end by 4 bases; junction bases not matched to a gene: 9. Germline CDR1 and CDR2: MNHEY and SVGAGI. The CDR3 DNA follows: TGTGCCAGCAGCAACGCCGGGACAGATTACAATGAGCAGTTCTTC. Its translation is CASSNAGTDYNEQFF.

The CDR3 DNA follows: TGTGCCAGCAGTCCAATCGACAGTAGTTATAATTCACCCCTCCACTTT. Protein sequence: CASSPIDSSYNSPLHF. The chain has TRBV28 and TRBJ1-6, with D tentatively TRBD1 (5 bases). The V gene lost 5 bases and the J gene lost 4 bases, with 15 bases spanning the gap. Germline assignment: CDR1 MDHEN and CDR2 SYDVKM. CDR3 length: 16 amino acids.

The chain employs TRBV7-3 and TRBJ2-4; D not certain. The CDR3 is made up of 13 amino acids. Between the trimmed V and J ends, which lost 2 bases and 7 bases, there was a span of 9 bases. The germline V gene encodes CDR1 SGHTA and CDR2 FQGTGA. The CDR3 DNA reads as TGTGCCAGCAGCTTAGAAAACGAGAACATTCAGTACTTC. It translates to CASSLENENIQYF.

Comments on this clone: One end of the junction varies from germline; a read error may be responsible. Other DNA sequences in the same sample also yield this CDR3. The chain joins TRBV30 to TRBJ1-2; no clear D gene. CDR1 GTSNPN and CDR2 SVGIG come from the germline V gene (reference sequence). This CDR3 spans 13 amino acids. The CDR3 here is CAWSVSDNYGYTF. CDR3 coding DNA: TGTGCCTGGAGTGTATCTGACAACTATGGCTATACCTTC.

By share, this clone counts as medium-sized. This chain links TRBV7-9 with TRBJ2-7; D is unclear. CDR3 length: 11 amino acids. V lost 5 bases and J 2 bases, leaving 4 bases between the germline ends. CDR1 is SEHNR and CDR2 is FQNEAQ in the germline V gene (reference sequence). The CDR3 loop reads CASSQAYEQYF. DNA of the CDR3: TGTGCCAGCAGCCAGGCCTACGAGCAGTACTTC.

This clone was seen a single time. V gene TRBV10-3 combines with J gene TRBJ2-5; D is perhaps TRBD1 or TRBD2 (5 bases each). The better agreement between TRBJ2-7 and the DNA end casts doubt on the J call. This CDR3 is built from 15 residues. The germline gives CDR1 ENHRY, CDR2 SYGVKD. In DNA, the CDR3 is TGTGCCATCAGTGAGCGGGAACAGGTCTCCTACGAGCAGTACTTC. Amino acid sequence: CAISEREQVSYEQYF.

The V call is TRBV20-1, the J call TRBJ2-7; either TRBD1 or TRBD2 may fit D (5 bases each). This CDR3 contains 11 residues. CDR1 and CDR2 from the germline V gene are DFQATT and SNEGSKA (reference sequence). DNA for the CDR3: TGCAGCTCCGGGACGTTGCTCGAGCAGTACTTC. This gives the protein CSSGTLLEQYF.

The chain is built from TRBV4-1 and TRBJ2-1, with 9 bases lining up with TRBD1. J was trimmed by 7 bases and V by 0 bases; bases with no gene match: 4. This CDR3 is built from 15 residues. In germline, CDR1 is MGHRA, CDR2 YSYEKL. The CDR3 protein is CASSQEGQGFNEQFF. CDR3 sequence (DNA): TGCGCCAGCAGCCAAGAGGGACAGGGCTTTAATGAGCAGTTCTTC.

The CDR3 reads CATSSPAEGYTEAFF. CDR3 sequence (DNA): TGTGCCACCAGCAGTCCTGCAGAGGGGTACACTGAAGCTTTCTTT. The J gene is TRBJ1-1, the V gene TRBV15; TRBD1 is a possible D gene (5 bases). CDR3 length equals 15 residues. Germline-derived CDR1 and CDR2 are LNHNV and YYDKDF (reference sequence). Trimming removed 3 bases from V and 3 bases from J, with 14 bases in between.

The chain has TRBV7-6 and TRBJ2-2; 8 bases are a match to TRBD2. CDR3 length: 15 amino acids. The germline CDR1 and CDR2 sequences are SGHVS and FNYEAQ. V shed 7 bases and J 4 bases; nucleotides not matched to a gene: 8. For the CDR3, the DNA is TGTGCCAGCAACCCGGGAGGGGCGAGCACCGGGGAGCTGTTTTTT. Translation: CASNPGGASTGELFF.

V and J are TRBV19 and TRBJ1-5, with no clear D. The V gene's germline CDR1 is LNHDA and CDR2 SQIVND (reference sequence). The CDR3 extends over 19 amino acids. Trimming took off 3 bases at V and 4 bases at J, with 25 bases between the two ends. The CDR3 spells CASSIFPLRAARLNQPQHF. CDR3 DNA sequence: TGTGCCAGTAGTATCTTCCCTCTCCGGGCCGCTAGGCTAAATCAGCCCCAGCATTTT.

The rearrangement uses TRBV27 and TRBJ1-1; D is perhaps TRBD1 (5 bases). Deletions cut 6 bases from V and 1 base from J, with 15 bases between. CDR1 and CDR2 (germline): MNHEY, SMNVEV (reference sequence). The CDR3 has 15 amino acids. DNA for the CDR3: TGTGCCAGCAGACTAACCGGACACCCGAACACTGAAGCTTTCTTT. Translating it yields CASRLTGHPNTEAFF.

V gene TRBV5-1 combines with J gene TRBJ2-7, with 9 bases that match TRBD1. Germline-derived CDR1 and CDR2 are SGHRS and YFSETQ. This CDR3 is built from 14 residues. With V trimmed by 6 bases and J by 5 bases, 9 bases remained unmatched. The CDR3 DNA follows: TGCGCCAGCAACGTCGGGACAGGGCGGAACGAGCAGTACTTC. This gives the protein CASNVGTGRNEQYF.

V is TRBV5-4 and J is TRBJ2-7, with TRBD2 identical over 8 bases. The CDR3 covers 14 residues. The germline CDR1 and CDR2 sequences are SGHNT and YYREEE (reference sequence). V lost 0 bases to trimming and J lost 8 bases; unmatched junction nucleotides: 7. The CDR3 loop is CASSLDGGASKQYF. CDR3 DNA: TGTGCCAGCAGCTTGGACGGGGGGGCTAGCAAGCAGTACTTC.

The chain carries TRBV27 and TRBJ1-3; D gene uncertain. The CDR3 has 15 amino acids. The germline V and J ends were trimmed by 2 bases and 1 base, with 9 bases remaining between them. Germline-derived CDR1 and CDR2 are MNHEY and SMNVEV (reference sequence). CDR3 bases: TGTGCCAGCAGTTTAGACAAAGGGTCTGGAAACACCATATATTTT. It specifies CASSLDKGSGNTIYF.

The chain combines TRBV19 with TRBJ1-5; D is unresolved. The CDR3 is 14 amino acids. Per the germline V gene, CDR1 is LNHDA and CDR2 is SQIVND (reference sequence). Trimming left V 9 bases short and J 7 bases short, with 19 bases between. The CDR3 DNA is TGTGCCAGCGTTTCAGTGGGAGGAATACAGCCCCAGCATTTT. Its protein is CASVSVGGIQPQHF.

The gene calls are TRBV6-4 and TRBJ2-7, with 11 positions matching TRBD2. This CDR3 comprises 18 residues. Per germline, CDR1 MRHNA and CDR2 SNTAGT. V trimming: 5 bases; J trimming: 0 bases; junction bases outside the gene matches: 12. CDR3 region: CASSRASGGPFGSYEQYF. The CDR3, as DNA: TGTGCCAGCAGTCGCGCTAGCGGGGGGCCGTTTGGCTCCTACGAGCAGTACTTC.

The chain carries TRBV2 and TRBJ2-7, with unresolved D. The V end was cut by 1 base, the J end by 7 bases, with 8 bases between. The CDR3 is 12 amino acids. Germline lookup yields CDR1 SNHLY and CDR2 FYNNEI. CDR3 bases: TGTGCCAGCAGTGAAGGGACGGTTGAGCAGTACTTC. Translation gives CASSEGTVEQYF.

The rearrangement uses TRBV7-8 and TRBJ2-3, with TRBD2 matching 11 bases. Germline loops: CDR1 SGHVS, CDR2 FQNEAQ. V gave up 5 bases and J gave up 8 bases; unmatched junction bases: 12. This CDR3 has 16 amino acids. CDR3 in DNA: TGTGCCAGCAGCCCCTTTAGCGGGGGGGCCAAAGGTACGCAGTATTTT. Protein sequence: CASSPFSGGAKGTQYF.

The sample holds one count of this clone. The chain carries TRBV2 and TRBJ1-6; D call uncertain. Trimming took 0 bases from V and 6 from J, leaving 9 bases between them. Germline V gene data show CDR1 as SNHLY and CDR2 as FYNNEI. This CDR3 has 15 amino acids. CDR3 sequence: CASSEASILNSPLHF. CDR3 bases: TGTGCCAGCAGTGAAGCGTCGATTCTTAATTCACCCCTCCACTTT.

CDR3 loop: CASSLGRGGGTEAFF. CDR3 DNA sequence: TGTGCCAGCAGTTTGGGCAGGGGAGGGGGCACTGAAGCTTTCTTT. This chain uses TRBV28 with TRBJ1-1; D might be TRBD1 (6 bases). The CDR3 covers 15 residues. V lost 3 bases and J lost 4, with 15 bases in between. Per germline, CDR1 MDHEN and CDR2 SYDVKM.

The CDR3 region is CASAGGTGLNSPLHF. In DNA form, the CDR3 reads TGTGCCAGCGCAGGGGGGACCGGCCTTAATTCACCCCTCCACTTT. The chain recombines TRBV19 with TRBJ1-6; 7 nucleotides match TRBD1. This CDR3 contains 15 residues. Unmatched junction bases numbered 11, after V lost 9 bases and J lost 6 bases. The V gene's germline CDR1 is LNHDA and CDR2 SQIVND (reference sequence).

The V gene is TRBV29-1, the J gene TRBJ2-7; tentative D call: TRBD1 (6 bases). Germline-derived CDR1 and CDR2 are SQVTM and ANQGSEA. CDR3 length: 13 residues. Trimming took off 1 base at V and 6 bases at J, with 13 bases between the two ends. CDR3 coding DNA: TGCAGCGTTGAAGGCAGGGGTCAGTTCGAGCAGTACTTC. This codes for CSVEGRGQFEQYF.

The gene calls are TRBV5-6 and TRBJ2-1; TRBD1 or TRBD2 may be the D gene (8 bases each). Germline V CDR1 and CDR2: SGHDT, YYEEEE. The CDR3 contains 16 residues. Trimming cost V 4 bases and J 4 bases, with 18 bases left between them. CDR3 sequence reads: CASSPPGGDRYNEQFF. The CDR3 DNA follows: TGTGCCAGCAGCCCTCCCGGGGGGGACAGGTACAATGAGCAGTTCTTC.

This clone was seen a few times. V and J are TRBV5-1 and TRBJ2-7; tentative D call: TRBD2 (6 bases). The CDR3 loop spans 15 amino acids. Germline-derived CDR1 and CDR2 are SGHRS and YFSETQ. Trimming pared 4 bases from V and 4 bases from J, leaving 18 bases between. CDR3 sequence reads: CASSAKGGGFYEQYF. In DNA form, the CDR3 reads TGCGCCAGCAGCGCCAAGGGTGGGGGGTTTTACGAGCAGTACTTC.

The chain links TRBV27 to TRBJ2-3; 7 bases are a match to TRBD1. The V gene end was trimmed by 4 bases and the J gene end by 4 bases; junction bases not matched to a gene: 14. Germline loops: CDR1 MNHEY, CDR2 SMNVEV (reference sequence). The length of the CDR3 is 17 residues. The DNA of the CDR3 is TGTGCCAGCAGTTCCCCCAATCTTGGGACAGCAGCAGATACGCAGTATTTT. Its translation is CASSSPNLGTAADTQYF.

This clone was seen more than once but under ten times. This chain uses TRBV2 with TRBJ2-7, with 9 bases matching TRBD1. The length of the CDR3 is 14 residues. The germline gives CDR1 SNHLY, CDR2 FYNNEI. The V segment lost 9 bases and the J segment 4 bases; nucleotides outside the gene matches: 10. CDR3 coding DNA: TGTGCCAGGAGAGACCCGGGACAGGGATACGAGCAGTACTTC. Translation: CARRDPGQGYEQYF. The variable domain in full, completed from reference TRBV2 and TRBJ2-7, reads EPEVTQTPSHQVTQMGQEVILRCVPISNHLYFYWYRQILGQKVEFLVSFYNNEISEKSEIFDDQFSVERPDGSNFTLKIRSTKLEDSAMYFCARRDPGQGYEQYFGPGTRLTVT.

The gene calls are TRBV9 and TRBJ2-5; D is perhaps TRBD1 or TRBD2 (5 bases each). The CDR3 runs to 15 residues. The V end lost 4 bases, the J end lost 5 bases, and 18 bases lay between the germline ends. Germline CDR1 SGDLS, CDR2 YYNGEE. CDR3 DNA: TGTGCCAGCAGCACACGGGACGGGCCCGGGGAGACCCAGTACTTC. Its protein product is CASSTRDGPGETQYF.